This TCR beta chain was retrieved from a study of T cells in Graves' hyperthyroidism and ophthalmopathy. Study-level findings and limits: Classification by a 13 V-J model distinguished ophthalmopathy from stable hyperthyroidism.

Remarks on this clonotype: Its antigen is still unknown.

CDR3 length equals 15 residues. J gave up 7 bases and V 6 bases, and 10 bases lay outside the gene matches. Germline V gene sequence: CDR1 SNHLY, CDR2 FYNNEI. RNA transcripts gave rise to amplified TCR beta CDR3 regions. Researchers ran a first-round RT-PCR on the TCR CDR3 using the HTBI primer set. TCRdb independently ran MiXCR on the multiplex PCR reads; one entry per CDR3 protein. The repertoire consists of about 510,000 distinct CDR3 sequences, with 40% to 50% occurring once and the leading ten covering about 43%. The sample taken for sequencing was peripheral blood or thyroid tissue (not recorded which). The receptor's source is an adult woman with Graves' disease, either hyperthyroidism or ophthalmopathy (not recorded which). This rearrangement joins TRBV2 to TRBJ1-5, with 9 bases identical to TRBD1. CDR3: CASRPWTGEGQPQHF. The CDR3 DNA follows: TGTGCCAGCAGGCCATGGACAGGGGAAGGGCAGCCCCAGCATTTT.